The rows below give T cell receptor beta chains drawn from one sample of a study of T cell repertoires in cytomegalovirus infection. TCRdb used MiXCR to reprocess the reads, holding one entry per CDR3 protein. The data contain roughly 180,000 distinct CDR3 sequences, about 20% of them singletons. Antigens of these TCRs are unknown. Sequencing used CD8+ T cells from cultured PBMCs, obtained from culture after CMV antigen stimulation. Receptors originate from a human donor in good health (CMV status not recorded). Some clones in this sample may be carry-over from other donors' samples. CDR3s leave out the opening cysteine and the closing phenylalanine or tryptophan. Fields, in order: D gene, V gene, clone size, CDR3 protein. The D gene is left open where the match is weak. Not all rows give a size; the values are once, few, many and, for expanded clones, a class.

-,TRBV7-8,few,ASSLGEIVGGQDEQY
-,TRBV6-5,few,ASSDDNSGANVLT
-,TRBV27,few,ASSLVGRPLH
-,TRBV6-6,-,ASSQARSNQPQH
-,TRBV7-9,-,ASSPPDGGAADTQY
-,TRBV4-2,-,ASSHGGEHQPQH
-,TRBV6-2/TRBV6-3,few,ASSYVVGQSSYNEQF
TRBD2,TRBV4-1,few,ASSQGQRGVYQETQY
-,TRBV12-3/TRBV12-4,few,ASSRRDATEAF
-,TRBV15,-,ATSPQGNTIY
TRBD2,TRBV11-3,few,ASSPGTSGGANTGELF
-,TRBV12-3/TRBV12-4,-,ASSLLGGAGDTQY
-,TRBV15,-,ATSRDRGAGANVLT
-,TRBV20-1,-,SARPLGEGYEQY
-,TRBV4-1,few,ASSQDLRGNTEAF
-,TRBV3-1,-,ASSLGHNYGYT
-,TRBV4-2,medium-sized,ASSQEWDTTNEKLF
TRBD2,TRBV27,few,ASSPAGGPSYEQY
-,TRBV7-9,few,ASTPGPLDNTEAF
-,TRBV4-3,-,ASSQDRQGNTIY
-,TRBV6-1,few,ASSEAPDSSGNTIY
-,TRBV7-9,few,ASSLADGPSGETQY
-,TRBV7-2,-,ASSLGRSSYNSPLH
TRBD2,TRBV12-3/TRBV12-4,few,ASSLSGGARTDTQY
TRBD1,TRBV4-3,once,ASSQYDRVQETQY
TRBD1,TRBV4-1,few,ASSQGTTGGVTEAF